These 14 T cell receptor beta chains were sequenced from one sample in a study of blood T cell repertoires in COVID-19. The assay was immunoSEQ multiplex PCR, and TCRdb's table has in-frame clones only and misses some. Of under 300,000 clones listed, roughly nine tenths were seen once; the top ten hold roughly 12%. The specimen was peripheral blood. These receptors were obtained from a woman in her twenties or thirties with COVID-19, enrolled during active disease.

The rearrangement links TRBV28 to TRBJ2-5; maybe TRBD2 (7 bases). V dropped 8 bases and J dropped 4 bases, with 11 bases sitting between them. From germline, CDR1 is MDHEN and CDR2 SYDVKM. This CDR3 is built from 12 residues. The CDR3, as DNA: TGTGCCAGCGGGGGGGCACGAGAGACCCAGTACTTC. Amino acid sequence: CASGGARETQYF. Looking up the rest from reference TRBV28 and TRBJ2-5 gives the full variable domain: DVKVTQSSRYLVKRTGEKVFLECVQDMDHENMFWYRQDPGLGLRLIYFSYDVKMKEKGDIPEGYSVSREKKERFSLILESASTNQTSMYLCASGGARETQYFGPGTRLLVL.

The V gene is TRBV7-8, the J gene TRBJ1-2; D may be TRBD1 (6 bases). Per the germline V gene, CDR1 is SGHVS and CDR2 is FQNEAQ. The CDR3 is made up of 15 amino acids. V was cut by 2 bases and J by 8 bases, with 18 bases left in between. The CDR3: CASSLSGARRDGYTF. The CDR3 nucleotides are TGTGCCAGCAGCTTATCAGGGGCCCGTAGAGACGGCTACACCTTC.

Turning to this clone: This CDR3 is also generated by other DNA sequences in the sample. The DNA of the CDR3 is TGTGCCAGCAGTTCTTATACGAACACCGGGGAGCTGTTTTTT. As protein: CASSSYTNTGELFF. V is TRBV6-5 and J is TRBJ2-2; D gene ambiguous. V gave up 4 bases and J gave up 0 bases, with 6 bases separating them. The CDR3 is made up of 14 amino acids. The germline CDR1 and CDR2 sequences are MNHEY and SVGAGI.

The V and J genes are TRBV11-2 and TRBJ1-2, with 7 bases lining up with TRBD1. This CDR3 comprises 11 residues. From germline, CDR1 is SGHAT and CDR2 FQNNGV. Trimming cost V 5 bases and J 7 bases; bases outside gene matches: 1. CDR3 sequence (DNA): TGTGCCAGCAGCCACAGGGGTGGCTACACCTTC. It specifies CASSHRGGYTF. The variable domain in full, with the rest retrieved from reference TRBV11-2 and TRBJ1-2, is EAGVAQSPRYKIIEKRQSVAFWCNPISGHATLYWYQQILGQGPKLLIQFQNNGVVDDSQLPKDRFSAERLKGVDSTLKIQPAKLEDSAVYLCASSHRGGYTFGSGTRLTVV.

The chain recombines TRBV27 with TRBJ2-7; TRBD1 matches 7 bases. Germline trimming cut 5 bases from V and 5 bases from J; bases unmatched to any gene: 9. The CDR3 is 14 residues long. The V gene's germline CDR1 is MNHEY and CDR2 SMNVEV (reference sequence). CDR3 DNA: TGTGCCAGCAGTCCCGGCCCGACAGGGAACGAGCAGTACTTC. Translation gives CASSPGPTGNEQYF.

The V gene is TRBV27, the J gene TRBJ1-5; the D gene is possibly TRBD1 (5 bases). V shed 3 bases and J shed 5 bases, with 8 bases lying between them. Germline-derived CDR1 and CDR2 are MNHEY and SMNVEV (reference sequence). CDR3 size: 13 residues. Here the CDR3 DNA reads TGTGCCAGCAGTTTCACAGGCCATCAGCCCCAGCATTTT. Translation: CASSFTGHQPQHF.

The V gene is TRBV12-3 or TRBV12-4, the J gene TRBJ2-1; 8 bases match TRBD1. The CDR3 extends over 11 amino acids. The V and J ends lost 5 bases and 11 bases, in that order; junction bases with no gene match: 2. CDR3 bases: TGTGCCAGCAGTCCCAGGGGGCAGCAGTTCTTC. As protein: CASSPRGQQFF.

J is TRBJ2-3 and V is TRBV7-2; maybe TRBD2 (5 bases). CDR1 SGHTA and CDR2 FQGNSA come from the germline V gene. V shed 5 bases and J shed 8 bases, with 14 bases lying between them. This CDR3 is 13 amino acids long. The CDR3 DNA sequence: TGTGCCAGCAGCCCTACTAGTTTCGGTACGCAGTATTTT. It translates to CASSPTSFGTQYF. Using reference TRBV7-2 and TRBJ2-3 for the parts outside the CDR3, the full variable domain is GAGVSQSPSNKVTEKGKDVELRCDPISGHTALYWYRQSLGQGLEFLIYFQGNSAPDKSGLPSDRFSAERTGGSVSTLTIQRTQQEDSAVYLCASSPTSFGTQYFGPGTRLTVL.

V and J are TRBV3-1 (or the pseudogene TRBV3-2) and TRBJ1-2, with TRBD1 identical over 7 bases. The germline V gene encodes CDR1 LGHDT and CDR2 YNNKEL (reference sequence). The length of the CDR3 is 18 residues. The V gene end was trimmed by 4 bases and the J gene end by 6 bases; junction bases not matched to a gene: 20. The CDR3 loop is CASSPRAPDRVLSNGYTF. The CDR3 DNA is TGTGCCAGCAGCCCTCGAGCCCCTGACAGGGTCCTATCTAATGGCTACACCTTC.

This chain links TRBV9 with TRBJ1-2; D is unresolved. The CDR3 is made up of 15 amino acids. The V gene's germline CDR1 is SGDLS and CDR2 YYNGEE. The V gene lost 3 bases and the J gene lost 7 bases, with 19 bases spanning the gap. The CDR3 spells CASSGFREESVGYTF. The CDR3 bases are TGTGCCAGCAGCGGTTTTAGAGAGGAGTCGGTTGGCTACACCTTC.

The table lists this clone with a few counts. The V gene is TRBV18, the J gene TRBJ2-7; TRBD1 agrees at 9 bases. The CDR3 consists of 14 residues. The V and J ends lost 4 bases and 3 bases, in that order; junction bases with no gene match: 4. Germline V gene lookup returns CDR1 KGHSH and CDR2 LQKENI. This chain's CDR3 is CASSRGQGDYEQYF. In DNA, the CDR3 is TGTGCCAGCTCACGGGGACAGGGAGACTACGAGCAGTACTTC.

This sequence joins TRBV10-2 and TRBJ2-7, with TRBD1 as a possible D gene (5 bases). The CDR3 covers 13 residues. CDR1 and CDR2 from the germline V gene are WSHSY and SAAADI. With 0 bases removed from V and 5 bases from J, the gap between germline ends came to 8 bases. CDR3 DNA: TGCGCCAGCAGTGAGTCGTCAGGGAACGAGCAGTACTTC. Translated, it gives CASSESSGNEQYF.

In the case of this clone: Other DNA sequences in this specimen translate into the identical CDR3. V usage is TRBV18 and J usage is TRBJ2-5; D is unclear. The germline V gene encodes CDR1 KGHSH and CDR2 LQKENI. The CDR3 loop spans 12 amino acids. Trimming left V 3 bases short and J 3 bases short, with 5 bases between. The CDR3 here is CASSPLEETQYF. The CDR3 DNA is TGTGCCAGCTCACCCCTCGAAGAGACCCAGTACTTC. Combining the CDR3 with reference TRBV18 and TRBJ2-5 gives the whole variable domain NAGVMQNPRHLVRRRGQEARLRCSPMKGHSHVYWYRQLPEEGLKFMVYLQKENIIDESGMPKERFSAEFPKEGPSILRIQQVVRGDSAAYFCASSPLEETQYFGPGTRLLVL.

The chain couples TRBV5-1 to TRBJ2-7; D perhaps matches TRBD1 (6 bases). V gave up 3 bases and J gave up 3 bases, with 7 bases separating them. The V gene's germline CDR1 is SGHRS and CDR2 YFSETQ. CDR3 length: 12 amino acids. CDR3 in amino acids: CASSSGHYEQYF. CDR3 DNA: TGCGCCAGCAGCTCGGGACACTACGAGCAGTACTTC.